This TCR beta chain emerged from a study of cytotoxic CD8 clonotypes in ibrutinib-treated CLL. Background on the study: An average of about 250,000 productive templates and around 100,000 productive rearrangements was obtained per sample. Study-wide results and limits: Rising at ibrutinib response, clonality subsequently fell back toward baseline at progression.

The intended depth for sequencing was 1 in 200,000 to 1 in 1 million T cells. Some clones are missing from TCRdb's copy, which holds only in-frame ones; the method was immunoSEQ multiplex PCR. The sample carries fewer than 70,000 clones, less than 75% recorded once. V shed 2 bases and J shed 9 bases, with 13 bases lying between them. CDR3 length: 13 residues. CDR1 MNHNS and CDR2 SASEGT come from the germline V gene. For TCR beta libraries, roughly 1.9 micrograms of genomic DNA were obtained from cryopreserved PBMCs. As for this clone: The antigen is unknown.

The specimen comprised PBMCs, sampled after 12 months of ibrutinib treatment. The V call is TRBV6-1, the J call TRBJ1-1; D gene ambiguous. This sequence was found in a human donor with chronic lymphocytic leukemia. The CDR3 DNA sequence: TGTGCCAGCAGTGAATTACAGCCGGCGCAAGCTTTCTTT. As protein: CASSELQPAQAFF.